The source of this TCR beta chain is a study of shared clonotypes between healthy human individuals. Study context: Donors, aged 18 to 49, were a couple of women and three men.

Overall study results and limits: All-four-donor shared clonotypes had higher generation probabilities than non-shared clonotypes did. Sequencing depth was predicted to influence how clonotypes are shared among donors.

As defined, naive CD8 cells were CD45RO-negative and positively selected for CCR7, with terminally differentiated effector memory CD45RA+ cells excluded. A note on this clone: Antigen unknown.

Researchers divided each subset's genomic DNA evenly across several immunoSEQ plates. Sequencing used immunoSEQ multiplex PCR; TCRdb keeps in-frame clones, though not all of them. The sample contains about 2 million clones, approximately 95% of which appear only once. The CDR3 extends over 13 amino acids. Trimming pared 3 bases from V and 4 bases from J, leaving 9 bases between. CDR1 and CDR2 from the germline V gene are MNHEY and SMNVEV (reference sequence). The chain combines TRBV27 with TRBJ1-2, with D unresolved. Sequenced: naive CD8+ T cells sorted from blood. The receptor was isolated from a man between 18 and 29 years old in good health. The CDR3 here is CASSLDGPYGYTF. CDR3 DNA sequence: TGTGCCAGCAGTTTGGACGGTCCCTATGGCTACACCTTC.